This T cell receptor beta chain was recovered during a study of blood T cell repertoires in COVID-19. On the study more broadly: Spain, Italy and the United States supplied samples that represented acute and convalescent COVID-19. T cells, B-cell-depleted T cells, or PBMCs provided the cDNA or gDNA that served as material.

Germline CDR1 reads SGHNT; CDR2 reads YYREEE (reference sequence). V was pared by 3 bases and J by 3 bases, with 7 bases of the junction left unmatched. The CDR3 contains 15 residues. In the authors' workflow: Estimation of nucleated cell counts relied on the amplification of reference gene primers. Sequencing was performed with immunoSEQ multiplex PCR; in TCRdb, only in-frame clones are kept and a portion is missing. Clonal size and the V and J genes are those of that table, whereas D and trimming came from the DNA. The sample has roughly 100,000 clones, approximately 78% seen once. Material for sequencing was peripheral blood. The source is a woman aged 80 or over with acute or convalescent COVID-19. V and J are TRBV5-4 and TRBJ1-1, with 8 positions matching TRBD1. The CDR3: CASSSPLTGDTEAFF. In DNA, the CDR3 is TGTGCCAGCAGCTCCCCCTTGACAGGGGACACTGAAGCTTTCTTT.